These 13 T cell receptor beta chains came from one sample sequenced in a study of blood T cells in healthy people across ages. Primed by a sample-barcoded 5' primer and a J-beta primer mix, a second PCR proceeded for about 7 to 12 cycles. TCRdb re-called the 5' RACE reads with MiXCR, one entry per CDR3 protein. The data show some 670,000 distinct CDR3 sequences, about 51% seen once. The sequencing input was blood. The receptors stem from an elderly woman in good health.

This clonotype turned up a few times. CDR3 in DNA: TGTGCCATTTCGACAGGGGAGATGACCGGGGAGCTGTTTTTT. Amino acid sequence: CAISTGEMTGELFF. V is TRBV10-3 and J is TRBJ2-2; 8 bases line up with TRBD1. Germline values: CDR1 ENHRY, CDR2 SYGVKD. The trim removed 9 bases at V and 5 bases at J, leaving 8 bases unmatched. The CDR3 sequence is 14 residues long.

This clonotype was picked up many times. This rearrangement joins TRBV10-3 to TRBJ2-7; D might be TRBD2 (6 bases). The V end lost 6 bases, the J end lost 6 bases, and 12 bases lay between the germline ends. CDR3 length equals 12 residues. In germline, CDR1 is ENHRY, CDR2 SYGVKD. DNA of the CDR3: TGTGCCATCAGGGGCACGGGGGTCGAGCAGTACTTC. Translation gives CAIRGTGVEQYF.

The chain carries TRBV6-2 or TRBV6-3 and TRBJ2-7; 10 bases agree with TRBD2. This CDR3 comprises 14 residues. Germline V lookup: CDR1 MNHEY, CDR2 SVGEGT. V lost 4 bases and J lost 6; bases outside the gene matches: 6. CDR3 region: CASSLRLAGAEQYF. The CDR3 DNA is TGTGCCAGCAGTTTAAGGCTAGCGGGAGCCGAGCAGTACTTC.

The chain is built from TRBV28 and TRBJ2-5, with 12 bases lining up with TRBD2. This CDR3 comprises 15 residues. Germline CDR1 MDHEN, CDR2 SYDVKM. Trimming removed 6 bases from V and 3 bases from J; junction bases left unmatched: 5. Here the CDR3 reads CASRSSGRVEETQYF. As DNA, the CDR3 is TGTGCCAGCAGATCTAGCGGGAGGGTCGAAGAGACCCAGTACTTC.

A word on this clonotype: A much larger clone sits a single nucleotide away, making a read error possible. The rearrangement uses TRBV7-2 and TRBJ2-5; 8 positions agree with TRBD2. Germline assignment: CDR1 SGHTA and CDR2 FQGNSA. Unmatched junction bases numbered 16, after V lost 5 bases and J lost 11 bases. The CDR3 totals 15 residues. CDR3 sequence (DNA): TGTGCCAGCAGCGCTCAAGGCGGGGGGTACAATGAGCAGTACTTC. It is translated as CASSAQGGGYNEQYF.

The DNA for the CDR3 is TGTGCCAGCAGTTTAGGCCTCCGGGACAGGGTACCGTACGAGCAGTACTTC. Its protein product is CASSLGLRDRVPYEQYF. This chain links TRBV12-3 or TRBV12-4 with TRBJ2-7; 9 bases match TRBD1. Trimming at V came to 1 base and at J to 4 bases, leaving 11 bases not matched to a gene. CDR3 length: 17 residues.

Many counts were recorded for this clonotype. The chain combines TRBV29-1 with TRBJ2-5; D assignment may be TRBD1 or TRBD2 (5 bases each). The germline V gene has CDR1 SQVTM and CDR2 ANQGSEA. The germline V and J ends were trimmed by 5 bases and 5 bases, with 21 bases remaining between them. This CDR3 contains 15 residues. The CDR3 coding sequence is TGCAGCGTTTGTGTGGGAGTAGGGGTTTGGGAGACCCAGTACTTC. This sequence encodes CSVCVGVGVWETQYF.

The gene calls are TRBV2 and TRBJ2-3; 10 bases fit TRBD2. V lost 5 bases, J lost 7 bases, and 15 bases stayed unmatched. Germline V gives CDR1 SNHLY, CDR2 FYNNEI. This CDR3 has 17 residues. The CDR3 protein is CASSPQILAGVDNTQYF. CDR3 nucleotides: TGTGCCAGCAGTCCACAGATCCTAGCGGGGGTTGATAATACGCAGTATTTT.

The sample holds many counts of this clonotype. V is TRBV14 and J is TRBJ2-1, with 7 bases aligning to TRBD1. Per germline, CDR1 SGHDN and CDR2 FVKESK. The CDR3 consists of 12 residues. V lost 1 base and J lost 13; bases outside the gene matches: 4. For the CDR3, the DNA is TGTGCCAGCAGCCAAGGGACAGGCCTTCAGTTCTTC. Its translation is CASSQGTGLQFF.

The sample holds many counts of this clonotype. This chain uses TRBV7-9 with TRBJ2-1; possible D gene TRBD2, 6 bases. The CDR3 runs 14 residues. CDR1 and CDR2 (germline): SEHNR, FQNEAQ (reference sequence). V lost 2 bases to trimming and J lost 7 bases, with 12 bases between them. The chain's CDR3 is CASSLNGGANEQFF. The CDR3 nucleotides read TGTGCCAGCAGCTTAAACGGCGGGGCTAATGAGCAGTTCTTC.

The rearrangement links TRBV24-1 to TRBJ2-1; 9 positions agree with TRBD1. The CDR3 has 15 residues. Trimming took 0 bases from V and 7 from J; bases not matched to a gene: 3. CDR1 and CDR2 (germline): KGHDR, SFDVKD. Here the CDR3 DNA reads TGTGCCACCAGTGATTTGCTAGGGACAGGGAATGAGCAGTTCTTC. It codes for CATSDLLGTGNEQFF.

This clonotype was seen repeatedly, ten times or more. The J gene is TRBJ1-2, the V gene TRBV12-3 or TRBV12-4; D uncertain. The V end lost 3 bases, the J end lost 8 bases, and 10 bases lay between the germline ends. The CDR3 extends over 12 amino acids. CDR3 in amino acids: CASSLQREGYTF. CDR3 nucleotides: TGTGCCAGCAGTTTGCAACGGGAGGGCTACACCTTC.

This chain connects TRBV20-1 to TRBJ2-7; 12 nucleotides agree with TRBD2. The V and J ends lost 6 bases and 2 bases, in that order; junction bases with no gene match: 17. Germline V gene lookup returns CDR1 DFQATT and CDR2 SNEGSKA (reference sequence). The CDR3 has 18 amino acids. The CDR3 reads CSASTRLAGAVEPYEQYF. The CDR3 DNA is TGCAGTGCCTCCACCAGACTAGCGGGAGCAGTGGAGCCCTACGAGCAGTACTTC.